Listed here are 25 T cell receptor beta chains from one sample, sequenced in a study of brain T cells in children with intractable seizures (dated by TCRdb to the early 2020s). The library was produced with the immunoSEQ multiplex PCR assay. This immuneACCESS table, as held by TCRdb, lists in-frame sequences with V and J called but not all clones. Of the missing ones, under half trace to an unresolved V gene in checked studies; the others have no known cause. The sample yields 100,000 to 120,000 clones; 94% were counted once. Clones ranked in the top ten supply 3.5% to 4% of the sample. The time point label of this sample denotes: resected brain tissue, or blood drawn just prior to surgery. The specimen was peripheral blood, collected at surgery. The receptors here all came from a boy in the first two years of life with hemimegalencephaly and intractable seizures.

V is TRBV28 and J is TRBJ2-3; no firm D call. Germline values: CDR1 MDHEN, CDR2 SYDVKM. Deletions cut 5 bases from V and 5 bases from J, with 8 bases between. The CDR3 consists of 12 residues. The CDR3 spells CASSLTRDTQYF. Here the CDR3 DNA reads TGTGCCAGCAGTCTCACCCGAGATACGCAGTATTTT.

The CDR3, as DNA: TGTGCCAGCAGCTTGGGGGGAGGGCTAGCGGCCTACGAGCAGTACTTC. This sequence encodes CASSLGGGLAAYEQYF. This rearrangement joins TRBV5-4 to TRBJ2-7; 7 bases fit TRBD2. The CDR3 has 16 amino acids. V gave up 0 bases and J gave up 2 bases; unmatched junction bases: 8. Per germline, CDR1 SGHNT and CDR2 YYREEE (reference sequence).

The chain has TRBV19 and TRBJ2-7; the match to TRBD1 covers 9 bases. The CDR3 is made up of 15 amino acids. Germline loops: CDR1 LNHDA, CDR2 SQIVND (reference sequence). With V trimmed by 3 bases and J by 0 bases, 3 bases remained unmatched. The CDR3 DNA reads TGTGCCAGTAGTATCACAGGGGGCCCCTCCTACGAGCAGTACTTC. It yields the protein CASSITGGPSYEQYF.

J is TRBJ2-7 and V is TRBV28, with 12 bases that match TRBD2. V lost 3 bases and J lost 4; bases outside the gene matches: 7. Per the germline V gene, CDR1 is MDHEN and CDR2 is SYDVKM. The CDR3 runs 16 residues. CDR3 sequence (DNA): TGTGCCAGCAGTTTTGGACTAGCGGGATCTGGGTACGAGCAGTACTTC. Its translation is CASSFGLAGSGYEQYF.

The V and J genes are TRBV11-2 and TRBJ2-3; the D is unclear. The CDR3 covers 15 residues. Germline values: CDR1 SGHAT, CDR2 FQNNGV. V lost 1 base and J 0 bases, leaving 8 bases between the germline ends. The CDR3 DNA reads as TGTGCCAGCAGCTTAGGGGGTTCGAGCACAGATACGCAGTATTTT. Its translation is CASSLGGSSTDTQYF. Full variable domain (outside the CDR3, taken from reference TRBV11-2 and TRBJ2-3): EAGVAQSPRYKIIEKRQSVAFWCNPISGHATLYWYQQILGQGPKLLIQFQNNGVVDDSQLPKDRFSAERLKGVDSTLKIQPAKLEDSAVYLCASSLGGSSTDTQYFGPGTRLTVL.

This CDR3 is CASSFITDTQYF. CDR3 bases: TGTGCCAGCAGCTTCATCACAGATACGCAGTATTTT. The chain has TRBV5-6 and TRBJ2-3; D not certain. Germline CDR1 reads SGHDT; CDR2 reads YYEEEE. Trimming left V 2 bases short and J 2 bases short, with 3 bases between. The CDR3 is 12 residues long.

The rearrangement links TRBV6-4 to TRBJ2-1; 11 nucleotides agree with TRBD2. This CDR3 comprises 15 residues. With V trimmed by 8 bases and J by 8 bases, 11 bases remained unmatched. From germline, CDR1 is MRHNA and CDR2 SNTAGT. CDR3 protein: CASSSLAGGTYEQFF. The CDR3 DNA is TGTGCCAGCTCTTCCCTAGCGGGGGGAACCTATGAGCAGTTCTTC.

The genes are TRBV5-6 and TRBJ1-1; 11 bases agree with TRBD1. V lost 2 bases and J lost 5; bases outside the gene matches: 5. The CDR3 is made up of 15 amino acids. CDR1 SGHDT and CDR2 YYEEEE come from the germline V gene. The CDR3 region is CASSLWTGGWTEAFF. CDR3 bases: TGTGCCAGCAGCTTATGGACAGGGGGCTGGACTGAAGCTTTCTTT.

The chain uses TRBV28 and TRBJ2-1, with D possibly TRBD2 on 5 matching bases. The CDR3 is 14 residues long. Trimming took 6 bases from V and 6 from J, leaving 15 bases between them. CDR1 is MDHEN and CDR2 is SYDVKM in the germline V gene. CDR3 coding DNA: TGTGCCAGCAGATTAATTGGACTGTTCAATGAGCAGTTCTTC. This sequence encodes CASRLIGLFNEQFF.

The chain recombines TRBV6-8 with TRBJ2-5; D remains ambiguous. V lost 0 bases and J lost 2, with 7 bases in between. The CDR3 is made up of 14 amino acids. From germline, CDR1 is MNHGY and CDR2 SAAAGT. The CDR3 sequence is CASSYSRPQETQYF. CDR3 nucleotides: TGTGCCAGCAGTTACTCACGGCCACAAGAGACCCAGTACTTC.

The gene calls are TRBV6-5 and TRBJ2-7; D remains ambiguous. Germline V gene sequence: CDR1 MNHEY, CDR2 SVGAGI. This CDR3 spans 14 amino acids. V was clipped by 2 bases and J by 4 bases, with 12 bases between them. The CDR3 loop is CASSYGSGFYEQYF. DNA for the CDR3: TGTGCCAGCAGTTACGGTTCCGGATTTTACGAGCAGTACTTC.

The chain employs TRBV6-6 and TRBJ2-5; no definite D call. CDR3 length: 14 amino acids. The germline CDR1 and CDR2 sequences are MNHNY and SVGAGI (reference sequence). Trimming took off 4 bases at V and 1 base at J, with 10 bases between the two ends. CDR3 bases: TGTGCCAGCAGTTCCCCCAGAGTCCAAGAGACCCAGTACTTC. It encodes CASSSPRVQETQYF.

Points on this clone: One junction end disagrees with the germline gene, perhaps due to a read error. V gene TRBV30 combines with J gene TRBJ2-6; D unresolved. The length of the CDR3 is 11 residues. Germline CDR1 reads GTSNPN; CDR2 reads SVGIG (reference sequence). Here the CDR3 reads CAWSVSKVLTF. CDR3 DNA sequence: TGTGCCTGGAGTGTATCCAAAGTCCTGACTTTC.

The chain joins TRBV27 to TRBJ2-1; D remains ambiguous. This CDR3 has 14 amino acids. Trimming stripped 3 bases from V and 6 bases from J, with 12 bases between. Germline CDR1 MNHEY, CDR2 SMNVEV (reference sequence). As DNA, the CDR3 is TGTGCCAGCAGTTTCTCCCGGGCCAGCAATGAGCAGTTCTTC. The encoded protein is CASSFSRASNEQFF.

The chain couples TRBV5-1 to TRBJ2-6; TRBD1 aligns across 7 bases. CDR1 is SGHRS, CDR2 YFSETQ, per germline. Trimming removed 4 bases from V and 0 bases from J; junction bases left unmatched: 7. The CDR3 totals 17 residues. CDR3 DNA sequence: TGCGCCAGCAGCCACAGGGGCCCCCCCTCTGGGGCCAACGTCCTGACTTTC. Translated, it gives CASSHRGPPSGANVLTF.

The chain joins TRBV10-2 to TRBJ2-7, with D perhaps being TRBD1 or TRBD2 (6 bases each). V lost 9 bases, J lost 3 bases, and 15 bases lay in between. CDR1 is WSHSY, CDR2 SAAADI, per germline. The CDR3 covers 13 residues. The CDR3 sequence: CASRGGGYYEQYF. DNA for the CDR3: TGCGCCAGTAGAGGGGGAGGATACTACGAGCAGTACTTC.

The chain joins TRBV5-5 to TRBJ1-2, with 9 bases fitting TRBD1. The CDR3 extends over 14 amino acids. Germline V CDR1 and CDR2: SGHKS, YYEKEE (reference sequence). Germline trimming cut 1 base from V and 4 bases from J; bases unmatched to any gene: 2. The CDR3 here is CASSLTGGFYGYTF. The CDR3 DNA is TGTGCCAGCAGCTTGACAGGGGGCTTCTATGGCTACACCTTC.

The chain combines TRBV9 with TRBJ2-3, with 9 bases lining up with TRBD1. Germline assignment: CDR1 SGDLS and CDR2 YYNGEE. There are 15 residues in the CDR3. V trimming: 2 bases; J trimming: 4 bases; junction bases outside the gene matches: 5. The CDR3 spells CASSVGTGLPDTQYF. The CDR3, as DNA: TGTGCCAGCAGCGTCGGGACAGGGTTGCCAGATACGCAGTATTTT.

The chain employs TRBV4-3 and TRBJ1-1, with D possibly TRBD1 on 6 matching bases. This CDR3 is 14 amino acids long. Germline values: CDR1 LGHNA, CDR2 YSLEER. Trimming took 3 bases from V and 4 from J, leaving 12 bases between them. CDR3 sequence (DNA): TGCGCCAGCAGCCATAGCTCGGGGGCCACTGAAGCTTTCTTT. Protein: CASSHSSGATEAFF.

The chain couples TRBV15 to TRBJ1-4; D is unclear. The V end lost 1 base, the J end lost 4 bases, and 4 bases lay between the germline ends. This CDR3 comprises 13 residues. Germline lookup yields CDR1 LNHNV and CDR2 YYDKDF (reference sequence). CDR3 protein: CATSRGLNEKLFF. In DNA, the CDR3 is TGTGCCACCAGCAGAGGTCTTAATGAAAAACTGTTTTTT. Using reference TRBV15 and TRBJ1-4 for the parts outside the CDR3, the full variable domain is DAMVIQNPRYQVTQFGKPVTLSCSQTLNHNVMYWYQQKSSQAPKLLFHYYDKDFNNEADTPDNFQSRRPNTSFCFLDIRSPGLGDTAMYLCATSRGLNEKLFFGSGTQLSVL.

V gene TRBV4-1 combines with J gene TRBJ2-3; the match to TRBD2 covers 7 bases. The CDR3 is 16 residues long. Germline V CDR1 and CDR2: MGHRA, YSYEKL. J gave up 0 bases and V 4 bases, and 7 bases lay outside the gene matches. The CDR3 here is CASSLSTSRSTDTQYF. The CDR3 DNA reads TGCGCCAGCAGCCTCTCGACTAGCCGGAGCACAGATACGCAGTATTTT.

The chain recombines TRBV5-5 with TRBJ1-2; D is possibly TRBD1 (5 bases). V shed 4 bases and J shed 4 bases, with 20 bases lying between them. This CDR3 is built from 16 residues. Per germline, CDR1 SGHKS and CDR2 YYEKEE (reference sequence). For the CDR3, the DNA is TGTGCCAGCAGCCTGGGTTTTTGGCCGGGGGGCTATGGCTACACCTTC. Protein sequence: CASSLGFWPGGYGYTF.

The rearrangement uses TRBV14 and TRBJ1-4; D is ambiguous. The CDR3 is made up of 15 amino acids. CDR1 is SGHDN and CDR2 is FVKESK in the germline V gene. Trimming took off 1 base at V and 4 bases at J, with 10 bases between the two ends. CDR3 in amino acids: CASSQVAWYNEKLFF. For the CDR3, the DNA is TGTGCCAGCAGCCAAGTGGCTTGGTATAATGAAAAACTGTTTTTT.

The gene calls are TRBV3-1 (or the pseudogene TRBV3-2) and TRBJ2-1, with 12 bases identical to TRBD2. The CDR3 loop spans 16 amino acids. J gave up 4 bases and V 4 bases, and 5 bases lay outside the gene matches. Germline V gene data show CDR1 as LGHDT and CDR2 as YNNKEL (reference sequence). The CDR3 DNA follows: TGTGCCAGCAGCCCTCGGACTAGCGGGGCATACAATGAGCAGTTCTTC. It codes for CASSPRTSGAYNEQFF.

The chain has TRBV5-6 and TRBJ1-1; tentative D call: TRBD1 (5 bases). Trimming pared 5 bases from V and 0 bases from J, leaving 8 bases between. CDR3 length: 13 residues. CDR1 and CDR2 (germline): SGHDT, YYEEEE. CDR3 sequence (DNA): TGTGCCAGCAGGCGGGGGATGAACACTGAAGCTTTCTTT. Its translation is CASRRGMNTEAFF.